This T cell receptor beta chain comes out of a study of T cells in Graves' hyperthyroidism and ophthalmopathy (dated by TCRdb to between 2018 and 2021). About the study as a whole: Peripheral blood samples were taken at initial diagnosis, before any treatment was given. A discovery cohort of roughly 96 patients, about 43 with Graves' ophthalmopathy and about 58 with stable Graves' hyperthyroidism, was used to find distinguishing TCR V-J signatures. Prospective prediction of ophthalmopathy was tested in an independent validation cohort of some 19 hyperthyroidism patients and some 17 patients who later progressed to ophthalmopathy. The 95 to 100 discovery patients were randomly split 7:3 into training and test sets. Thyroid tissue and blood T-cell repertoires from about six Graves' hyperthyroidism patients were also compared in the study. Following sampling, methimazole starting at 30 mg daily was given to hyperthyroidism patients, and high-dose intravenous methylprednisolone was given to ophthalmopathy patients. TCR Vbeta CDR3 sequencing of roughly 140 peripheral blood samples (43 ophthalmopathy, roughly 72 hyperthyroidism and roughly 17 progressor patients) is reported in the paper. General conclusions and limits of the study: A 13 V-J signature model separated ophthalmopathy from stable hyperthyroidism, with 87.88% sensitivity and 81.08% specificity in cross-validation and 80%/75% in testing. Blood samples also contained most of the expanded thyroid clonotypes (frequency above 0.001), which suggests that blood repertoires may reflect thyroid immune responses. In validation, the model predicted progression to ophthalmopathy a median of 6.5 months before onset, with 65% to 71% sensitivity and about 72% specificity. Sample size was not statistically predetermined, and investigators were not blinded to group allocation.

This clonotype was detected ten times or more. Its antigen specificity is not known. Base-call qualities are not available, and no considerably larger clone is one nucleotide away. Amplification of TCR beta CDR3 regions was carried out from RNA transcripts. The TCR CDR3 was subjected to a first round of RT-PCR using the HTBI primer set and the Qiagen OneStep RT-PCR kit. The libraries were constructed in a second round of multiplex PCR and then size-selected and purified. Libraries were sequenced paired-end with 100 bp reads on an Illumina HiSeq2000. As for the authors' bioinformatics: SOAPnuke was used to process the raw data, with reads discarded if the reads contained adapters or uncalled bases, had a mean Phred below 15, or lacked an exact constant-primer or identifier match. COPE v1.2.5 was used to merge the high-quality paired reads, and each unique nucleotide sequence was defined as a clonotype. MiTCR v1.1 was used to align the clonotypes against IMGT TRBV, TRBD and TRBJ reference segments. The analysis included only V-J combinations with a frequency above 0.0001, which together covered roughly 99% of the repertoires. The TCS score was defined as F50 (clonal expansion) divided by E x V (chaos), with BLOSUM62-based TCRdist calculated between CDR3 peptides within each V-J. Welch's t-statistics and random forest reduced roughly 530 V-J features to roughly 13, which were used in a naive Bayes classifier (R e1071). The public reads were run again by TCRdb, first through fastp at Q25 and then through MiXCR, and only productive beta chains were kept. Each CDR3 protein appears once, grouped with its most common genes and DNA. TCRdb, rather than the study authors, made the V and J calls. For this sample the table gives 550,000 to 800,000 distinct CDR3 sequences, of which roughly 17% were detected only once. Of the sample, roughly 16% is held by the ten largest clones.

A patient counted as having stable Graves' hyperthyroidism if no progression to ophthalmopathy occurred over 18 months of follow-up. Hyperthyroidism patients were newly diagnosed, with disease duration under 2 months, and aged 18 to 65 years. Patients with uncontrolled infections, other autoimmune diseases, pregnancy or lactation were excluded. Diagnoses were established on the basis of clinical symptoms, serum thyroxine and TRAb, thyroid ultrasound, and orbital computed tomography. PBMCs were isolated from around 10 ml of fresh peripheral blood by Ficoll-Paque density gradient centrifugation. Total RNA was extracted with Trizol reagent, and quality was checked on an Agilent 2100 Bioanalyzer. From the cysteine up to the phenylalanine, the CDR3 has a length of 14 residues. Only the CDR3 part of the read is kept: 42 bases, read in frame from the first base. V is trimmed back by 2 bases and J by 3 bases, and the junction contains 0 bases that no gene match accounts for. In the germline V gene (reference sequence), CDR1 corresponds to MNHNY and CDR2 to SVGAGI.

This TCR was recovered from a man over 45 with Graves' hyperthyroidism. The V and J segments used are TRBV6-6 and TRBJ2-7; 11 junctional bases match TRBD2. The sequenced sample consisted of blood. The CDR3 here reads CASSYGTSGYEQYF. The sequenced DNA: TGTGCCAGCAGTTACGGGACTAGCGGCTACGAGCAGTACTTC.